This T cell receptor (beta chain) is drawn from a study of T cell repertoires in cytomegalovirus infection (dated by TCRdb to 2018 to 2020). With respect to the entire study: Donor HLA type was relevant to the analysis, because carriage of CMV infection together with the matching HLA type was indicated by public TCR beta signatures. Study-level results and caveats: In both this cohort and an independent cohort of several hundred donors, the cumulative frequency of public TCR beta family members distinguished carriers of CMV infection plus the relevant HLA type. The ex vivo response was dominated by HLA-C-restricted CMV-specific TCR beta clonotypes, and the single most frequent clonotype in two of eight donors was supplied by these HLA-C-restricted clonotypes.

The data were produced on an Illumina HiSeq 1500. Using fastp at Q25 and MiXCR, TCRdb reprocessed the public reads and kept productive beta chains. Rows are unified per CDR3 protein, each entry keeping the most common DNA and genes. The sample table lists roughly 150,000 distinct CDR3 sequences, about a quarter of them with a count of one. The ten largest clones represent 11% of the sample. For CDR1 and CDR2, the germline V gene lists SQVTM and ANQGSEA. Inclusive of the bounding cysteine and phenylalanine, the CDR3 is 17 residues long. Only the CDR3 part of the read is kept: 51 bases, read in frame from the first base. The trim is 1 base for V and 0 bases for J, with a gap of 16 bases between the germline ends. Concerning this clonotype itself: This clone's antigen is unknown. Base qualities are not provided; no much larger clone lies one nucleotide away.

The receptor comes from a human donor in good health (CMV status not recorded). Some clones in this sample may be carry-over from other donors' samples. The sequenced sample consisted of PBMCs. The chain links TRBV29-1 with TRBJ1-3; the D segment cannot be called with confidence. The CDR3 sequence is CSVEAALGGGSGNTIYF. The bases are TGCAGCGTTGAAGCCGCCCTTGGCGGCGGCTCTGGAAACACCATATATTTT.